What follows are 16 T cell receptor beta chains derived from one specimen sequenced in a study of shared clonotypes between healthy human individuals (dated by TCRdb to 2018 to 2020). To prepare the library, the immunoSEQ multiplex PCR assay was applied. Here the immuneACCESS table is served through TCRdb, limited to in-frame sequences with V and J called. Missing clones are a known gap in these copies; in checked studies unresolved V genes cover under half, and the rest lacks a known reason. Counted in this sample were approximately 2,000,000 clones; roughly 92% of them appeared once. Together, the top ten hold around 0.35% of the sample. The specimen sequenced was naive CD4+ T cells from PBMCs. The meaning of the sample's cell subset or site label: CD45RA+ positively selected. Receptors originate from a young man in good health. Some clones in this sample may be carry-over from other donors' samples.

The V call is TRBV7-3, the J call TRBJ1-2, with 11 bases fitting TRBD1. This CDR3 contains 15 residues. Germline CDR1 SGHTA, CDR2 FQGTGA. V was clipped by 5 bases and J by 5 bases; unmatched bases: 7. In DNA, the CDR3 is TGTGCCAGCAGCCTCGGACAGGGGGCTGGGTATGGCTACACCTTC. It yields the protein CASSLGQGAGYGYTF. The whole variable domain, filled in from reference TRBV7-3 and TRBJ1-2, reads GAGVSQTPSNKVTEKGKYVELRCDPISGHTALYWYRQSLGQGPEFLIYFQGTGAADDSGLPNDRFFAVRPEGSVSTLKIQRTERGDSAVYLCASSLGQGAGYGYTFGSGTRLTVV.

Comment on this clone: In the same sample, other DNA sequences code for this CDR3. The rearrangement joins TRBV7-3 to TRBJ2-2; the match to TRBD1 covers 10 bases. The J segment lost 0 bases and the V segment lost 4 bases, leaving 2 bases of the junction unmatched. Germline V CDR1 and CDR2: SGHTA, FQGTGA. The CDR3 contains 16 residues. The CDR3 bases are TGTGCCAGCAGCTCCGGGACAGGGGCGAACACCGGGGAGCTGTTTTTT. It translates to CASSSGTGANTGELFF.

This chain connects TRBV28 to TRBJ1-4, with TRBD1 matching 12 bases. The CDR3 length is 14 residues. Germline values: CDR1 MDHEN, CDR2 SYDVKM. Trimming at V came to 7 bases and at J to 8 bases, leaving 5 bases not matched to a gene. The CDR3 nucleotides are TGTGCCAGCATACCGGGACAGGGGGCGGAAAAACTGTTTTTT. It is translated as CASIPGQGAEKLFF.

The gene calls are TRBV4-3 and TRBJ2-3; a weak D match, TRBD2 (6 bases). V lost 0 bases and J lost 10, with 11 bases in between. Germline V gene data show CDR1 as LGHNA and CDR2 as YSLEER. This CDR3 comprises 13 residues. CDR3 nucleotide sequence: TGCGCCAGCAGCCAAGATGACGGGAGTGCGCAGTATTTT. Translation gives CASSQDDGSAQYF.

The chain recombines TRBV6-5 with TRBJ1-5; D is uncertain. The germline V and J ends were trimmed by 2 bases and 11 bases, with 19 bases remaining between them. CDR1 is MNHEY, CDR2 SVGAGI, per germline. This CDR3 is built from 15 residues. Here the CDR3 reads CASSYPKKVARSQHF. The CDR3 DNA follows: TGTGCCAGCAGTTACCCGAAAAAAGTTGCCCGTTCCCAGCATTTT.

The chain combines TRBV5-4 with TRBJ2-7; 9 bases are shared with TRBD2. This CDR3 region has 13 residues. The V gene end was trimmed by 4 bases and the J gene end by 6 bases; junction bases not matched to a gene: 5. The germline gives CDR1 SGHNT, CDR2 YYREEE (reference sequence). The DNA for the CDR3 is TGTGCCAGCAGCAAAGCGGGAGGTTCCGAGCAGTACTTC. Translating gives CASSKAGGSEQYF.

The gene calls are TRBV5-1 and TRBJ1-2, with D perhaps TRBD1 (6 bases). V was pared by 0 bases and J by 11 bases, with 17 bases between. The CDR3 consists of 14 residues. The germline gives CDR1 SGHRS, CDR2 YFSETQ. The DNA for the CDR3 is TGCGCCAGCAGCTTGGGGGGTCGGACAGACGGGTACACCTTC. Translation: CASSLGGRTDGYTF. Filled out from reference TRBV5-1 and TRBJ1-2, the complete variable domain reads KAGVTQTPRYLIKTRGQQVTLSCSPISGHRSVSWYQQTPGQGLQFLFEYFSETQRNKGNFPGRFSGRQFSNSRSEMNVSTLELGDSALYLCASSLGGRTDGYTFGSGTRLTVV.

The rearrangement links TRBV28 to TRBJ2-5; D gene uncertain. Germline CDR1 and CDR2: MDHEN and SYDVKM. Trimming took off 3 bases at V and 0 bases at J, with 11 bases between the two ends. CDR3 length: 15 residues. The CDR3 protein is CASSFSRPHQETQYF. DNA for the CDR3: TGTGCCAGCAGTTTCTCCCGGCCCCACCAAGAGACCCAGTACTTC.

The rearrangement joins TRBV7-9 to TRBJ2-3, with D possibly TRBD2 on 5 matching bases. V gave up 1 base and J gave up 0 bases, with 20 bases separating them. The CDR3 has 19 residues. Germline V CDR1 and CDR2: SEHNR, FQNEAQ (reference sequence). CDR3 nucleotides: TGTGCCAGCAGCTTAGGGGAGTGGCGAATGGTCGGGAGCACAGATACGCAGTATTTT. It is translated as CASSLGEWRMVGSTDTQYF.

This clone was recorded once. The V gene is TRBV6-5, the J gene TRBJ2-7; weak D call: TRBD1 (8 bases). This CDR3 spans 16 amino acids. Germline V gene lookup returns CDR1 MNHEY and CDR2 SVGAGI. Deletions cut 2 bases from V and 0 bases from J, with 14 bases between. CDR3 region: CASSYTGGTGSYEQYF. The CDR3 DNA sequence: TGTGCCAGCAGTTACACCGGGGGGACAGGCTCCTACGAGCAGTACTTC.

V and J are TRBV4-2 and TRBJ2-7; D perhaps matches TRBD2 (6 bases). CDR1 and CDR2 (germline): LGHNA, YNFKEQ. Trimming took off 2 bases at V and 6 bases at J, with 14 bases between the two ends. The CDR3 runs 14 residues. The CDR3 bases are TGTGCCAGCAGCCAACTAGCGTGGGGAGCCGAGCAGTACTTC. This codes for CASSQLAWGAEQYF.

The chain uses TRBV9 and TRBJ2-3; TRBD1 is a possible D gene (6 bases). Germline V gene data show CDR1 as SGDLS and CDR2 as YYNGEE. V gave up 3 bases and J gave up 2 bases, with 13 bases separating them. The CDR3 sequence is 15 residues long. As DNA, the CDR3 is TGTGCCAGCAGCGGAAGTGGGACAAACACAGATACGCAGTATTTT. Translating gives CASSGSGTNTDTQYF.

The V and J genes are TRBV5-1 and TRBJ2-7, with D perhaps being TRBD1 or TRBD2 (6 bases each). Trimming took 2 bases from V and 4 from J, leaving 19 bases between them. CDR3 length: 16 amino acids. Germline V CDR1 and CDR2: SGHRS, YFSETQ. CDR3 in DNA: TGCGCCAGCAGCTTCTCCCGGAGGGGGGTCTCGTACGAGCAGTACTTC. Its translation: CASSFSRRGVSYEQYF.

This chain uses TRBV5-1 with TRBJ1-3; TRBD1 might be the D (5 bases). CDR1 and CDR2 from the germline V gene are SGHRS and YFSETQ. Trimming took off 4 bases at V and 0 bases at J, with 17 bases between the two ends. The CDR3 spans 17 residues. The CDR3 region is CASSPGTASFSGNTIYF. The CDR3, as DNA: TGCGCCAGCAGCCCTGGGACTGCTTCTTTCTCTGGAAACACCATATATTTT.

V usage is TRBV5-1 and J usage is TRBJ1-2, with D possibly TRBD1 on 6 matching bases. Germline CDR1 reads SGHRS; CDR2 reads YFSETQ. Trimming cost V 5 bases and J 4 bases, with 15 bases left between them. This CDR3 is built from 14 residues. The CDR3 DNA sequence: TGCGCCAGCAGTTCTACAGGGCTGGGCTATGGCTACACCTTC. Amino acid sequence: CASSSTGLGYGYTF.

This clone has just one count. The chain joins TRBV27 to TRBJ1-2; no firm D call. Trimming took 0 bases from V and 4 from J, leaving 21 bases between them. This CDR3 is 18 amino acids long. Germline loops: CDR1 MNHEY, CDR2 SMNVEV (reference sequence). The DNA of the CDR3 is TGTGCCAGCAGTTTATCGATGTGGAGGGAACCGAGGAGCTATGGCTACACCTTC. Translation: CASSLSMWREPRSYGYTF.